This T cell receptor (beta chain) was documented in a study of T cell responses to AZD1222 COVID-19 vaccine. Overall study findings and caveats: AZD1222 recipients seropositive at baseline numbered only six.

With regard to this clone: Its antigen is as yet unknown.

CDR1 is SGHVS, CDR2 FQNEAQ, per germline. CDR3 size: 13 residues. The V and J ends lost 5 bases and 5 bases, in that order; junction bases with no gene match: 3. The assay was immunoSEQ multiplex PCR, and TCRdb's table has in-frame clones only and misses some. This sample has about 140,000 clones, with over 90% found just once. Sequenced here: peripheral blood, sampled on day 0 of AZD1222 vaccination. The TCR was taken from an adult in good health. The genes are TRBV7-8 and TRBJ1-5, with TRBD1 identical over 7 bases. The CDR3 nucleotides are TGTGCCAGCAGCCCCGACAGGGATCAGCCCCAGCATTTT. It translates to CASSPDRDQPQHF.